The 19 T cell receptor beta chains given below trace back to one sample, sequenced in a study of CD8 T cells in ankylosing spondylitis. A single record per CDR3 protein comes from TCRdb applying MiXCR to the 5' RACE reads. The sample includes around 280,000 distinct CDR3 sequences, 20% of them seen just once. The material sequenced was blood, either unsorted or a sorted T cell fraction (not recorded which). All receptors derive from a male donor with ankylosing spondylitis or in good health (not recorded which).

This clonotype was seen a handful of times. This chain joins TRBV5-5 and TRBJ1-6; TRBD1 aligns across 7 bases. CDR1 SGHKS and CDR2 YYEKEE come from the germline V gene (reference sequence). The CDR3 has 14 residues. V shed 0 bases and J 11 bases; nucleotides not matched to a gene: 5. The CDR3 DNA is TGTGCCAGCAGCTTGGAACAGGGGACCGCACCCCTCCACTTT. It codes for CASSLEQGTAPLHF.

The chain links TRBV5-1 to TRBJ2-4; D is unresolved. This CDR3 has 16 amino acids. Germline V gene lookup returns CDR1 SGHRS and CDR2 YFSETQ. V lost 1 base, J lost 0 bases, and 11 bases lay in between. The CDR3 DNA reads TGCGCCAGCAGCTTGCTCGGCCAGCTAGCCAAAAACATTCAGTACTTC. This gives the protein CASSLLGQLAKNIQYF.

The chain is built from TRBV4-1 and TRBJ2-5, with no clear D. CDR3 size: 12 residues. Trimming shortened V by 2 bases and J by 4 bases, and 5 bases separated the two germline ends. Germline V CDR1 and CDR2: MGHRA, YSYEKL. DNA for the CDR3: TGCGCCAGCAGCCAAAATAGAGAGACCCAGTACTTC. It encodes CASSQNRETQYF.

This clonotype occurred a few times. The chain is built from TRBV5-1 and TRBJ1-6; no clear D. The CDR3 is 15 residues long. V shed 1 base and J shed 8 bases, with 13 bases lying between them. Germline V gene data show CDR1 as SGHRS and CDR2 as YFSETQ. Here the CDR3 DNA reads TGCGCCAGCAGCTTGCTCCGGGTCGGTGATTCACCCCTCCACTTT. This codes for CASSLLRVGDSPLHF. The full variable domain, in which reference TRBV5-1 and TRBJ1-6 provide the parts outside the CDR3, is KAGVTQTPRYLIKTRGQQVTLSCSPISGHRSVSWYQQTPGQGLQFLFEYFSETQRNKGNFPGRFSGRQFSNSRSEMNVSTLELGDSALYLCASSLLRVGDSPLHFGNGTRLTVT.

The CDR3 protein is CASSLTSGASNEQFF. The CDR3 DNA follows: TGCGCCAGCAGCTTAACTAGCGGGGCGTCCAATGAGCAGTTCTTC. The chain couples TRBV5-1 to TRBJ2-1; 10 bases line up with TRBD2. Per the germline V gene, CDR1 is SGHRS and CDR2 is YFSETQ. J lost 6 bases, V lost 2 bases, and 5 bases had no gene match. There are 15 residues in the CDR3.

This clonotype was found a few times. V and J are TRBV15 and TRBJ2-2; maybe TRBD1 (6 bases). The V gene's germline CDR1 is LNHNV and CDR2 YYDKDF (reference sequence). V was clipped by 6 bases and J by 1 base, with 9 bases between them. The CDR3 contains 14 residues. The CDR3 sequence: CATSQQGNTGELFF. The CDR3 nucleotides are TGTGCCACCAGTCAACAGGGGAACACCGGGGAGCTGTTTTTT.

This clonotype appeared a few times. The CDR3 nucleotides read TGTGCCAGCAGTTTAGAAGGCCCGCCAAACTATGGCTACACCTTC. It yields the protein CASSLEGPPNYGYTF. The rearrangement uses TRBV27 and TRBJ1-2; no reliable D call. V shed 2 bases and J shed 2 bases, with 12 bases lying between them. The V gene's germline CDR1 is MNHEY and CDR2 SMNVEV (reference sequence). This CDR3 spans 15 amino acids.

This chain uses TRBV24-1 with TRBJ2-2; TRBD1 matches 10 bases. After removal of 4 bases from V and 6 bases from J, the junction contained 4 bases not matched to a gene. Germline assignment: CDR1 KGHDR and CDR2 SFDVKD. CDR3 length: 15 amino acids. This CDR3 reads CATSDHGQGAGELFF. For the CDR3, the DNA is TGTGCCACCAGTGACCACGGACAGGGGGCCGGGGAGCTGTTTTTT.

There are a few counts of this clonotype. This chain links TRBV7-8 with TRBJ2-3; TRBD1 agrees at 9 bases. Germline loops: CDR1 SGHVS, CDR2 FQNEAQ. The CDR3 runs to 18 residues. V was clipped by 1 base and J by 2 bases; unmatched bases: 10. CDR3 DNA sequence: TGTGCCAGCAGCTTAGTGAGGACAGGGGTTGGACACACAGATACGCAGTATTTT. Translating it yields CASSLVRTGVGHTDTQYF. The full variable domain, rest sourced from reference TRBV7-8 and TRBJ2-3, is GAGVSQSPRYKVAKRGQDVALRCDPISGHVSLFWYQQALGQGPEFLTYFQNEAQLDKSGLPSDRFFAERPEGSVSTLKIQRTQQEDSAVYLCASSLVRTGVGHTDTQYFGPGTRLTVL.

CDR3 bases: TGTGCCAGCAGCTTAGAGAGCACTAGCGCTCGCAATGAGCAGTTCTTC. It translates to CASSLESTSARNEQFF. The chain is built from TRBV7-2 and TRBJ2-1, with 7 bases that match TRBD2. J was trimmed by 6 bases and V by 1 base; bases with no gene match: 9. This CDR3 has 16 amino acids. Germline CDR1 and CDR2: SGHTA and FQGNSA. The complete variable domain, with remaining parts taken from reference TRBV7-2 and TRBJ2-1, reads GAGVSQSPSNKVTEKGKDVELRCDPISGHTALYWYRQSLGQGLEFLIYFQGNSAPDKSGLPSDRFSAERTGGSVSTLTIQRTQQEDSAVYLCASSLESTSARNEQFFGPGTRLTVL.

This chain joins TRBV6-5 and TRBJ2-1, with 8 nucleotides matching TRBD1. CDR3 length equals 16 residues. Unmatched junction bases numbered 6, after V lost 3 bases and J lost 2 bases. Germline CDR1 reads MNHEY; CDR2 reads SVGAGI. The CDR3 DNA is TGTGCCAGCAGTTATACCGGGACAGGTGCCTACAATGAGCAGTTCTTC. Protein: CASSYTGTGAYNEQFF.

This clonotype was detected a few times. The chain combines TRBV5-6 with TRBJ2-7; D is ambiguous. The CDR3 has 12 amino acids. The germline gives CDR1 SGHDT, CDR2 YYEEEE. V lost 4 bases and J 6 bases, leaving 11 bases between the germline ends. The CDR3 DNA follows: TGTGCCAGCAGCAACGAACAGTGCGAGCAGTACGTC. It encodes CASSNEQCEQYV.

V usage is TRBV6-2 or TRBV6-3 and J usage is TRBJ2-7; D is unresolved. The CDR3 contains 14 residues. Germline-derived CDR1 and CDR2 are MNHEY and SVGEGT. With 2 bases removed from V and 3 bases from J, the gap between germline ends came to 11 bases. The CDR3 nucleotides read TGTGCCAGCAGTTACGGAGTCGGGCACTACGAGCAGTACGTC. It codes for CASSYGVGHYEQYV.

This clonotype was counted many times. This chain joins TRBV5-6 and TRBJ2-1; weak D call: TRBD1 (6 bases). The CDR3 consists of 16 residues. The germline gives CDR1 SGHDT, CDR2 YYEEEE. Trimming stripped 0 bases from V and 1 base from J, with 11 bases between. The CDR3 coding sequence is TGTGCCAGCAGCTTGGCCACAGGGTTTTCCTACAATGAGCAGTTCTTC. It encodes CASSLATGFSYNEQFF. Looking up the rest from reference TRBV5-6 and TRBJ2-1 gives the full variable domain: DAGVTQSPTHLIKTRGQQVTLRCSPKSGHDTVSWYQQALGQGPQFIFQYYEEEERQRGNFPDRFSGHQFPNYSSELNVNALLLGDSALYLCASSLATGFSYNEQFFGPGTRLTVL.

CDR3 region: CASQTGTGGQAEQFF. For the CDR3, the DNA is TGCGCCAGTCAGACCGGGACAGGGGGCCAGGCTGAGCAGTTCTTC. The chain employs TRBV5-1 and TRBJ2-1, with TRBD1 matching 12 bases. V trimming: 8 bases; J trimming: 9 bases; junction bases outside the gene matches: 12. Germline CDR1 and CDR2: SGHRS and YFSETQ. This CDR3 region has 15 residues.

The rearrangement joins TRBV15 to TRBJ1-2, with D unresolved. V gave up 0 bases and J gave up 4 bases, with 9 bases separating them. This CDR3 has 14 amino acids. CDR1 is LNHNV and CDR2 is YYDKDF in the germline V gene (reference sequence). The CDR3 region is CATSRDKHAYGYTF. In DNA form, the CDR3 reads TGTGCCACCAGCAGAGATAAACATGCCTATGGCTACACCTTC.

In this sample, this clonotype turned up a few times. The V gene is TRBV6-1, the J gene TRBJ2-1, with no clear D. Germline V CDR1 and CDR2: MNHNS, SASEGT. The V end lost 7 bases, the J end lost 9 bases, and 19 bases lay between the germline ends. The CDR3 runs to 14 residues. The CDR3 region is CASTPANSPGEQFF. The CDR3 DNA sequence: TGTGCCAGCACCCCGGCTAACAGCCCGGGTGAGCAGTTCTTC.

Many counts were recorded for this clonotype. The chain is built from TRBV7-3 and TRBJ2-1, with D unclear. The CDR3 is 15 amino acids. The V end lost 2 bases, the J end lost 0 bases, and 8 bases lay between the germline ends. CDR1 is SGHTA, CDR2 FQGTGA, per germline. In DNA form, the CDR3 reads TGTGCCAGCAGCTTAGGGCCTAGCTCCTACAATGAGCAGTTCTTC. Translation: CASSLGPSSYNEQFF.

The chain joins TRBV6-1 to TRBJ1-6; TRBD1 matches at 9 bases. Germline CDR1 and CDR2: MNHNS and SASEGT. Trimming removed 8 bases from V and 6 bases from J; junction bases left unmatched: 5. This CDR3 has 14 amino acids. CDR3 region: CASSRTGVNSPLHF. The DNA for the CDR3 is TGTGCCAGCTCACGGACAGGGGTTAATTCACCCCTCCACTTT.